By frequency in the sample, the clone carrying this T cell receptor (beta chain) is large. Antigen specificity is unknown. The presence of a unique molecular identifier marked each TCR cDNA molecule. Each CDR3 protein is one row after TCRdb ran MiXCR on the 5' RACE reads. The sample carries several thousand distinct CDR3 sequences, over 5% recorded once. Time point indicated: sample taken at primary tumor resection. Untreated early-stage non-small cell lung cancer patients, over 55 in total, were the donors. Researchers sequenced whole RNA taken from tumor, nontumor lung or frozen PBMC without sorting. Germline V gene sequence: CDR1 GTSNPN, CDR2 SVGIG (reference sequence). V lost 2 bases and J 6 bases, leaving 8 bases between the germline ends. CDR3 length: 13 residues. The sample comes from a study of spatial heterogeneity in lung cancer. Study-wide results and limits: One measure, the expanded intratumoral alpha and beta TCR count, tracked tumor mutation counts.

The sample consisted of lung tumor tissue, taken at surgery. J is TRBJ1-6 and V is TRBV30; no reliable D call. This clonotype was obtained from a male donor with early-stage non-small cell lung cancer. DNA of the CDR3: TGTGCCTGGAGTTTGGCAGTTAATTCACCCCTCCACTTT. Amino acids: CAWSLAVNSPLHF. The entire variable domain, with the rest obtained from reference TRBV30 and TRBJ1-6, is as follows: SQTIHQWPATLVQPVGSPLSLECTVEGTSNPNLYWYRQAAGRGLQLLFYSVGIGQISSEVPQNLSASRPQDRQFILSSKKLLLSDSGFYLCAWSLAVNSPLHFGNGTRLTVT.